Listed below are T cell receptor beta chains from one sample, sequenced in a study of T cell repertoires in cytomegalovirus infection. TCRdb redid the calling of the reads with MiXCR, one entry per CDR3 protein. The sample contains roughly 630,000 distinct CDR3 sequences, 20% to 25% of which appear only once. The sequencing sample was made of CD8+ T cells from PBMCs. The receptors here all came from a human donor in good health (CMV status not recorded). Some clones in this sample may be carry-over from other donors' samples. CDR3s include the opening cysteine and the closing phenylalanine or tryptophan. Each record gives: D gene, CDR3 length, V gene, J gene, CDR3 protein. D genes are given only for firm matches.

TRBD1	14	TRBV20-1	TRBJ1-2	CSARGTGDNYGYTF
TRBD1	15	TRBV7-6	TRBJ1-1	CASSSGVTGGTEASF
-	12	TRBV25-1	TRBJ2-5	CASSGPRWTQYF
-	16	TRBV28	TRBJ2-1	CASSYRVPRSYNEQFF
TRBD1	15	TRBV20-1	TRBJ2-2	CSAPGTGTNTGELFF
TRBD1	15	TRBV15	TRBJ1-1	CATSRDDRVGTEAFF
-	16	TRBV3-1	TRBJ1-2	CASSQDPTGIPLGYTF
-	12	TRBV27	TRBJ1-1	CASSPPGVTTFF
-	14	TRBV6-4	TRBJ1-5	CASSDLHVGRAQHF
-	15	TRBV7-9	TRBJ2-3	CATQTGPSSTDTQYF